This TCR beta chain stems from a study of response to subunit inactivated influenza vaccine. Whole-study results and caveats: The authors put forward the suggestion that each seasonal influenza vaccination may bring in only a limited number of new T cells.

TCRdb recomputed calls from the RT-PCR reads with MiXCR, one row per CDR3 protein. The sample shows hundreds of thousands of distinct CDR3 sequences, 15% to 18% of them seen only once. This clonotype has a handful of counts. The antigen is not known. The TCR comes from a man aged 45-65 years who received an inactivated influenza vaccine. This specimen was PBMCs from blood, taken 12 days after vaccination.

The CDR3 DNA sequence: TGCGCCAGCAGTGAGTTGTTAGCGGGGGCCTCAGTCAATGAGCAGTTCTTC. Residues: CASSELLAGASVNEQFF. The chain has TRBV10-2 and TRBJ2-1; 9 nucleotides match TRBD2. Germline CDR1 WSHSY, CDR2 SAAADI. The CDR3 is made up of 17 amino acids. The trim removed 1 base at V and 6 bases at J, leaving 10 bases unmatched.